This TCR beta chain appears in the sequencing data of a study of T cells in Graves' hyperthyroidism and ophthalmopathy. The study's findings and limits: Blood samples included most of the expanded thyroid clonotypes exceeding 0.001. Ophthalmopathy was predicted by the model a median of 6.5 months ahead of onset.

CDR1 and CDR2 (germline): SGHAT, FQNNGV. The CDR3 sequence is 15 residues long. V was shortened by 5 bases and J by 12 bases, with 26 bases between the two germline ends. The investigators amplified TCR beta CDR3 regions from RNA transcripts. RT-PCR in the first round (using the HTBI primer set) targeted the TCR CDR3. Each CDR3 protein is one row after TCRdb ran MiXCR on the multiplex PCR reads. The sample carries around 560,000 distinct CDR3 sequences, 16% recorded once. Diagnosis of hyperthyroidism was new in patients aged 18 to 65, and its duration was under 2 months. Fresh peripheral blood, 10 ml, yielded the PBMCs. A word on this clonotype: Its antigen remains unidentified.

What was sequenced was blood. The receptor comes from a woman younger than 30 with Graves' hyperthyroidism. This chain connects TRBV11-2 to TRBJ2-7; TRBD1 might be the D (5 bases). The CDR3 DNA follows: TGTGCCAGCAGCCCCTTAGGACGTAGGACGTTGGGGCGGTACTTC. Translating it yields CASSPLGRRTLGRYF.